Listed here are 13 T cell receptor beta chains from one sample, sequenced in a study of blood T cell repertoires in COVID-19. Libraries were prepared by immunoSEQ multiplex PCR; TCRdb keeps only in-frame clonotypes and omits some of them. The sample yields 35,000 to 40,000 clones, approximately 91% seen once. The material sequenced was peripheral blood. Receptor source: a man aged 70-80 years with acute or convalescent COVID-19.

The genes are TRBV6-6 and TRBJ1-2, with D maybe TRBD1 (6 bases). Germline V gene sequence: CDR1 MNHNY, CDR2 SVGAGI (reference sequence). Deletions cut 6 bases from V and 2 bases from J, with 13 bases between. CDR3 length: 14 residues. The CDR3 here is CASREGGRNYGYTF. The CDR3 DNA follows: TGTGCCAGCAGGGAGGGGGGGCGCAACTATGGCTACACCTTC.

V and J are TRBV19 and TRBJ2-1; 12 bases are a match to TRBD2. V dropped 2 bases and J dropped 6; count of bases not matched to a gene: 11. This CDR3 has 18 amino acids. Germline V gene lookup returns CDR1 LNHDA and CDR2 SQIVND (reference sequence). The CDR3 bases are TGTGCCAGTAGTATATCACTCCAGGCTAGCGGGAGGGGCAATGAGCAGTTCTTC. Protein product: CASSISLQASGRGNEQFF.

The rearrangement links TRBV4-1 to TRBJ2-1, with D unclear. The germline CDR1 and CDR2 sequences are MGHRA and YSYEKL. The CDR3 covers 14 residues. Trimming removed 1 base at V and 2 bases at J, with 6 bases between. Here the CDR3 DNA reads TGCGCCAGCAGCCAAGCCAGAACCTACAATGAGCAGTTCTTC. This codes for CASSQARTYNEQFF.

The rearrangement links TRBV12-3 or TRBV12-4 to TRBJ1-5; D ambiguous. This CDR3 spans 12 amino acids. Trimming left V 4 bases short and J 6 bases short, with 7 bases between. The CDR3 is CASSSGGQPQHF. Written as DNA, the CDR3 is TGTGCCAGCAGTTCTGGAGGTCAGCCCCAGCATTTT.

V is TRBV15 and J is TRBJ2-5, with D possibly matching TRBD2 (5 bases). V dropped 3 bases and J dropped 7 bases, with 24 bases sitting between them. Germline assignment: CDR1 LNHNV and CDR2 YYDKDF (reference sequence). The CDR3 sequence is 17 residues long. The CDR3, as DNA: TGTGCCACCAGCAGGGACCTAGGAGGCGGATTACTAGGGACCCAGTACTTC. This encodes CATSRDLGGGLLGTQYF.

This rearrangement joins TRBV10-3 to TRBJ1-4; unclear D gene. V was trimmed by 0 bases and J by 10 bases, leaving 18 bases between them. Per the germline V gene, CDR1 is ENHRY and CDR2 is SYGVKD. The CDR3 contains 16 residues. The CDR3 is CAISESSGSGRGKLFF. Written as DNA, the CDR3 is TGTGCCATCAGTGAGTCTTCAGGATCCGGACGGGGAAAACTGTTTTTT.

This clone was counted a single time. This chain uses TRBV5-8 with TRBJ2-1; TRBD2 is a possible D gene (6 bases). Germline CDR1 is SGHTS and CDR2 is YDEGEE. This CDR3 spans 17 amino acids. Trimming pared 3 bases from V and 6 bases from J, leaving 22 bases between. The CDR3 DNA reads as TGTGCCAGCAGCTCCACGGGGCGGGGACGTCTTATCAATGAGCAGTTCTTC. This encodes CASSSTGRGRLINEQFF.

This sequence joins TRBV5-1 and TRBJ2-5; 12 positions match TRBD2. This CDR3 contains 20 residues. Germline assignment: CDR1 SGHRS and CDR2 YFSETQ. Germline trimming cut 3 bases from V and 6 bases from J; bases unmatched to any gene: 21. As DNA, the CDR3 is TGCGCCAGCAGCTCCCCCCTGGGTCCTAGCGGGAGGGGCTCGGTCCAGACCCAGTACTTC. Translation: CASSSPLGPSGRGSVQTQYF.

The chain couples TRBV7-9 to TRBJ2-7, with 7 bases fitting TRBD1. Germline CDR1 and CDR2: SEHNR and FQNEAQ (reference sequence). This CDR3 spans 15 amino acids. V trimming: 4 bases; J trimming: 1 base; junction bases outside the gene matches: 7. The CDR3 region has the DNA TGTGCCAGCAGCTGGGAGACAGGGACGTCCTACGAGCAGTACTTC. Amino acids: CASSWETGTSYEQYF. The full variable domain, its missing parts supplied by reference TRBV7-9 and TRBJ2-7, is DTGVSQNPRHKITKRGQNVTFRCDPISEHNRLYWYRQTLGQGPEFLTYFQNEAQLEKSRLLSDRFSAERPKGSFSTLEIQRTEQGDSAMYLCASSWETGTSYEQYFGPGTRLTVT.

The genes are TRBV7-2 and TRBJ2-2; 12 bases are a match to TRBD1. The CDR3 has 15 amino acids. Trimming took 4 bases from V and 5 from J; bases not matched to a gene: 2. Germline V CDR1 and CDR2: SGHTA, FQGNSA. The CDR3 region is CASSWDRGPTGELFF. The DNA of the CDR3 is TGTGCCAGCAGCTGGGACAGGGGGCCAACCGGGGAGCTGTTTTTT. Looking up the rest from reference TRBV7-2 and TRBJ2-2 gives the full variable domain: GAGVSQSPSNKVTEKGKDVELRCDPISGHTALYWYRQSLGQGLEFLIYFQGNSAPDKSGLPSDRFSAERTGGSVSTLTIQRTQQEDSAVYLCASSWDRGPTGELFFGEGSRLTVL.

This clone was picked up one time. The chain links TRBV27 to TRBJ2-3; 8 bases match TRBD1. This CDR3 is 15 amino acids long. Trimming took 5 bases from V and 1 from J; bases not matched to a gene: 5. The V gene's germline CDR1 is MNHEY and CDR2 SMNVEV (reference sequence). For the CDR3, the DNA is TGTGCCAGCAGTCTATACAGGGGGGGCACAGATACGCAGTATTTT. The encoded protein is CASSLYRGGTDTQYF.

V and J are TRBV7-2 and TRBJ2-7, with 10 nucleotides matching TRBD2. This CDR3 comprises 16 residues. From germline, CDR1 is SGHTA and CDR2 FQGNSA. With 2 bases clipped from V and 5 bases from J, the junction kept 9 bases outside the gene matches. The CDR3: CASSLTGLATTHEQYF. DNA of the CDR3: TGTGCCAGCAGCTTAACGGGACTAGCGACAACCCACGAGCAGTACTTC. Together with reference TRBV7-2 and TRBJ2-7, the CDR3 gives the full variable domain: GAGVSQSPSNKVTEKGKDVELRCDPISGHTALYWYRQSLGQGLEFLIYFQGNSAPDKSGLPSDRFSAERTGGSVSTLTIQRTQQEDSAVYLCASSLTGLATTHEQYFGPGTRLTVT.

This chain connects TRBV19 to TRBJ2-4; D remains ambiguous. The CDR3 runs 17 residues. CDR1 is LNHDA and CDR2 is SQIVND in the germline V gene (reference sequence). Trimming left V 7 bases short and J 0 bases short, with 19 bases between. The CDR3 sequence is CASKLTGANLAKNIQYF. DNA of the CDR3: TGTGCCAGTAAATTGACTGGAGCCAACTTAGCCAAAAACATTCAGTACTTC.